This T cell receptor beta chain was captured by sequencing in a study of blood T cell repertoires in COVID-19. TCRdb keeps only in-frame clones here, not all; method: immunoSEQ multiplex PCR. The data show about 250,000 clones, 90% seen once. V lost 9 bases and J 7 bases, leaving 15 bases between the germline ends. This CDR3 spans 12 amino acids. CDR1 SGHDN and CDR2 FVKESK come from the germline V gene. Sequencing was carried out using peripheral blood. The chain links TRBV14 to TRBJ1-2; TRBD1 might be the D (6 bases). This receptor was obtained from an older woman with COVID-19, enrolled during active disease. The CDR3 sequence is CASSSGGFGYTF. The CDR3 DNA sequence: TGTGCCAGTTCCAGTGGGGGCTTTGGCTACACCTTC.